This T cell receptor beta chain came from a study of control samples from healthy donors and cancer patients. The CDR3 length is 15 residues. The germline V gene has CDR1 ENHRY and CDR2 SYGVKD. Trimming at V came to 2 bases and at J to 3 bases, leaving 4 bases not matched to a gene. This clone was observed a single time. Generated by immunoSEQ multiplex PCR, the TCRdb table keeps only in-frame clones and is missing some. The table shows 110,000 to 150,000 clones, with around 90% occurring only once. The chain uses TRBV10-3 and TRBJ2-7; 10 bases line up with TRBD2. The clonotype was recovered from a man aged 30 to 39 in good health. The specimen sequenced was blood. CDR3 DNA sequence: TGTGCCATCAGTGAGCGAGGGACTAGCGACTACGAGCAGTACTTC. Amino acid sequence: CAISERGTSDYEQYF.